The following is a T cell receptor (beta chain) sequence with its context. Its specificity is unknown. Across several immunoSEQ plates, the genomic DNA of each subset was split evenly. The protocol was immunoSEQ multiplex PCR, while the TCRdb copy is restricted to in-frame clones and leaves out a portion. Among 2 million to 2.5 million clones listed, roughly 92% were seen once. CDR3 length: 14 residues. V shed 4 bases and J 7 bases; nucleotides not matched to a gene: 10. Germline-derived CDR1 and CDR2 are SGDLS and YYNGEE. This record belongs to a study of shared clonotypes between healthy human individuals. The study's findings and limits: Sampling used blood alone; tissue repertoires probably differ. Several donors held around 5% of naive CD4 clonotypes in common.

Donors included only healthy HIV-negative adults lacking recent acute infections or vaccinations. What was sequenced was naive CD4+ T cells from PBMCs. Subset: CD45RA+ positively selected. This TCR came from a man younger than 35 in good health. Some clones in this sample may be carry-over from other donors' samples. J is TRBJ1-2 and V is TRBV9; 7 bases are a match to TRBD1. The CDR3 coding sequence is TGTGCCAGCAGCCTGACCGGGACAGTTGGTGGCTACACCTTC. This translates into CASSLTGTVGGYTF.